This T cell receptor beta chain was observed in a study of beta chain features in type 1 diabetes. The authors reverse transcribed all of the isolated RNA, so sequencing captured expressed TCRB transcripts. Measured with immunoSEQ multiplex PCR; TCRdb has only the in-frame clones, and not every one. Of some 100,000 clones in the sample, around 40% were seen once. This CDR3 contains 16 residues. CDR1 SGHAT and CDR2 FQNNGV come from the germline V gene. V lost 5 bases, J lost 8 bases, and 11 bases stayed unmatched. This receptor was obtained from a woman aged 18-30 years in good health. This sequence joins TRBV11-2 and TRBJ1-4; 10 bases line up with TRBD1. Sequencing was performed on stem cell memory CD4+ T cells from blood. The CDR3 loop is CASSPRRGQGIEKLFF. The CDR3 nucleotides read TGTGCCAGCAGCCCCCGTAGGGGACAGGGGATAGAAAAACTGTTTTTT. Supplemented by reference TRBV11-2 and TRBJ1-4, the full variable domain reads EAGVAQSPRYKIIEKRQSVAFWCNPISGHATLYWYQQILGQGPKLLIQFQNNGVVDDSQLPKDRFSAERLKGVDSTLKIQPAKLEDSAVYLCASSPRRGQGIEKLFFGSGTQLSVL.